Presented here are 24 T cell receptor beta chains from one specimen sequenced in a study of blood T cell repertoires in COVID-19. Assay used: immunoSEQ multiplex PCR; TCRdb lists only in-frame clones, some missing. The sample consists of 100,000 to 150,000 clones, 70% to 80% of them appearing once. The sample was peripheral blood. The receptors stem from a human donor in a cohort sampled during active COVID-19.

This clone was counted only a few times. J is TRBJ2-7 and V is TRBV7-9; possibly TRBD1 for D (6 bases). Germline values: CDR1 SEHNR, CDR2 FQNEAQ (reference sequence). Trimming cost V 5 bases and J 6 bases, with 11 bases left between them. This CDR3 comprises 12 residues. CDR3 region: CASSQDSAEQYF. In DNA form, the CDR3 reads TGTGCCAGCAGCCAGGACAGTGCCGAGCAGTACTTC.

J is TRBJ2-1 and V is TRBV30; 14 positions match TRBD2. CDR3 length: 17 amino acids. CDR1 is GTSNPN and CDR2 is SVGIG in the germline V gene (reference sequence). V shed 5 bases and J 1 base; nucleotides not matched to a gene: 7. DNA of the CDR3: TGTGCCTGGGCCGGGACTAGCGGGAGAGTATCCTACAATGAGCAGTTCTTC. This translates into CAWAGTSGRVSYNEQFF.

V and J are TRBV5-4 and TRBJ2-7, with 11 positions matching TRBD2. With 0 bases clipped from V and 3 bases from J, the junction kept 5 bases outside the gene matches. The CDR3 has 16 amino acids. Germline V lookup: CDR1 SGHNT, CDR2 YYREEE (reference sequence). CDR3: CASSLASGRTSYEQYF. The CDR3 DNA sequence: TGTGCCAGCAGCTTGGCTAGCGGGAGGACAAGCTACGAGCAGTACTTC.

J is TRBJ1-6 and V is TRBV10-2, with 7 bases fitting TRBD1. CDR3 length equals 15 residues. Germline V lookup: CDR1 WSHSY, CDR2 SAAADI. The V segment lost 5 bases and the J segment 7 bases; nucleotides outside the gene matches: 8. CDR3 amino acids: CASSQGVGLNSPLHF. The DNA for the CDR3 is TGCGCCAGCAGTCAGGGGGTCGGATTGAATTCACCCCTCCACTTT.

This chain uses TRBV19 with TRBJ1-2; 10 bases are shared with TRBD1. CDR3 length equals 14 residues. In germline, CDR1 is LNHDA, CDR2 SQIVND (reference sequence). J lost 5 bases, V lost 9 bases, and 9 bases had no gene match. The CDR3 region has the DNA TGTGCCAGCCACCGGGACAGGGGAGAGTATGGCTACACCTTC. Translated: CASHRDRGEYGYTF.

The V and J genes are TRBV6-1 and TRBJ1-3, with TRBD1 matching 8 bases. The CDR3 totals 17 residues. Germline trimming cut 4 bases from V and 2 bases from J; bases unmatched to any gene: 10. Germline V lookup: CDR1 MNHNS, CDR2 SASEGT. The CDR3 region has the DNA TGTGCCAGCAGTGCCCGGACAGGGTGGGACGCTGGAAACACCATATATTTT. It translates to CASSARTGWDAGNTIYF.

V gene TRBV28 combines with J gene TRBJ2-5, with 15 bases aligning to TRBD2. This CDR3 is built from 16 residues. From germline, CDR1 is MDHEN and CDR2 SYDVKM. V shed 5 bases and J 3 bases; nucleotides not matched to a gene: 4. CDR3 in DNA: TGTGCCAGCAGTGCGGGACTAGCGGGAGGAAAAGAGACCCAGTACTTC. It yields the protein CASSAGLAGGKETQYF. Looking up the rest from reference TRBV28 and TRBJ2-5 gives the full variable domain: DVKVTQSSRYLVKRTGEKVFLECVQDMDHENMFWYRQDPGLGLRLIYFSYDVKMKEKGDIPEGYSVSREKKERFSLILESASTNQTSMYLCASSAGLAGGKETQYFGPGTRLLVL.

The chain employs TRBV6-5 and TRBJ2-5; 7 bases are shared with TRBD2. The CDR3 totals 13 residues. The ends lost 5 bases at V and 2 bases at J; junction bases unmatched: 2. Germline loops: CDR1 MNHEY, CDR2 SVGAGI. CDR3: CASSRGLQETQYF. In nucleotides, the CDR3 is TGTGCCAGCAGTCGGGGACTACAAGAGACCCAGTACTTC.

V usage is TRBV3-1 (or the pseudogene TRBV3-2) and J usage is TRBJ1-4; no reliable D call. The ends were cut back, 0 bases at V and 8 bases at J, with 7 bases in the middle. The V gene's germline CDR1 is LGHDT and CDR2 YNNKEL (reference sequence). The CDR3 sequence is 13 residues long. The CDR3 DNA sequence: TGTGCCAGCAGCCAAGATCGTGAGGAAAAACTGTTTTTT. It translates to CASSQDREEKLFF.

This chain joins TRBV7-8 and TRBJ1-4; perhaps TRBD1 as D (6 bases). Trimming removed 1 base from V and 7 bases from J, with 16 bases in between. Looked up from germline, CDR1 is SGHVS and CDR2 is FQNEAQ. This CDR3 comprises 16 residues. CDR3 in amino acids: CASSLGRGGGSEKLFF. The CDR3 region has the DNA TGTGCCAGCAGCTTAGGTCGCGGGGGCGGGAGTGAAAAACTGTTTTTT.

The gene calls are TRBV28 and TRBJ1-1; no firm D call. V lost 5 bases, J lost 4 bases, and 20 bases lay in between. Germline V gene data show CDR1 as MDHEN and CDR2 as SYDVKM. The CDR3 runs 16 residues. The CDR3 here is CASSIPRLESVTEAFF. CDR3 DNA sequence: TGTGCCAGCAGTATACCTAGACTGGAGTCGGTCACTGAAGCTTTCTTT.

This clone was seen at least ten times. The chain has TRBV7-6 and TRBJ1-6; 7 positions agree with TRBD1. J gave up 8 bases and V 2 bases, and 9 bases lay outside the gene matches. This CDR3 spans 16 amino acids. The V gene's germline CDR1 is SGHVS and CDR2 FNYEAQ. CDR3 residues: CASSLTGQGGHSPLHF. CDR3 nucleotide sequence: TGTGCCAGCAGCTTAACAGGCCAGGGGGGTCATTCACCCCTCCACTTT.

The chain couples TRBV7-9 to TRBJ2-7; a weak D match, TRBD1 (6 bases). CDR1 is SEHNR, CDR2 FQNEAQ, per germline (reference sequence). CDR3 length: 12 residues. Trimming removed 5 bases at V and 4 bases at J, with 9 bases between. The CDR3 nucleotides read TGTGCCAGCAGCCGAACAGGGTACGAGCAGTACTTC. This codes for CASSRTGYEQYF.

The chain couples TRBV6-1 to TRBJ1-5; TRBD1 agrees at 9 bases. This CDR3 is built from 15 residues. Germline CDR1 and CDR2: MNHNS and SASEGT. The V gene end was trimmed by 3 bases and the J gene end by 5 bases; junction bases not matched to a gene: 5. The CDR3 coding sequence is TGTGCCAGCAGTGAGACAGGGGGTGGGGATCAGCCCCAGCATTTT. Translated, it gives CASSETGGGDQPQHF.

The rearrangement uses TRBV27 and TRBJ2-3, with 12 bases identical to TRBD2. The V and J ends lost 10 bases and 3 bases, in that order; junction bases with no gene match: 8. The germline V gene has CDR1 MNHEY and CDR2 SMNVEV (reference sequence). This CDR3 spans 15 amino acids. In DNA form, the CDR3 reads TGTGCCACGCAACTAGCGGGAGGTTTTACAGATACGCAGTATTTT. The encoded protein is CATQLAGGFTDTQYF.

V is TRBV27 and J is TRBJ2-5, with TRBD2 matching 11 bases. The J segment lost 5 bases and the V segment lost 0 bases, leaving 5 bases of the junction unmatched. Germline CDR1 and CDR2: MNHEY and SMNVEV (reference sequence). This CDR3 is 16 amino acids long. The CDR3 is CASSLSRLAGPETQYF. CDR3 nucleotides: TGTGCCAGCAGTTTATCGAGACTAGCGGGACCCGAGACCCAGTACTTC.

This rearrangement joins TRBV9 to TRBJ2-7; the match to TRBD1 covers 9 bases. V lost 0 bases and J lost 3; bases outside the gene matches: 1. Germline values: CDR1 SGDLS, CDR2 YYNGEE. This CDR3 spans 14 amino acids. The CDR3: CASSVGGQGYEQYF. In DNA form, the CDR3 reads TGTGCCAGCAGCGTAGGGGGACAGGGCTACGAGCAGTACTTC.

The V call is TRBV6-5, the J call TRBJ2-7; D is ambiguous. Germline V gene sequence: CDR1 MNHEY, CDR2 SVGAGI. The CDR3 has 14 amino acids. The V end lost 2 bases, the J end lost 0 bases, and 8 bases lay between the germline ends. The CDR3 DNA reads TGTGCCAGCAGTTACGCGAAAGACTCCTACGAGCAGTACTTC. This translates into CASSYAKDSYEQYF.

The V gene is TRBV29-1, the J gene TRBJ2-7, with TRBD1 matching 9 bases. The germline V gene has CDR1 SQVTM and CDR2 ANQGSEA. The CDR3 is 12 residues long. With 6 bases clipped from V and 6 bases from J, the junction kept 6 bases outside the gene matches. CDR3 sequence (DNA): TGCAGCGTCAGGACAGGGGTGGGCGAGCAGTACTTC. Residues: CSVRTGVGEQYF.

V is TRBV29-1 and J is TRBJ2-5, with D perhaps TRBD2 (6 bases). Trimming cost V 8 bases and J 4 bases, with 14 bases left between them. CDR1 SQVTM and CDR2 ANQGSEA come from the germline V gene. This CDR3 is built from 12 residues. In DNA form, the CDR3 reads TGCAGCTACGGACACGGGGGAGAGACCCAGTACTTC. Its translation is CSYGHGGETQYF.

V usage is TRBV27 and J usage is TRBJ2-2; TRBD2 agrees at 7 bases. Per the germline V gene, CDR1 is MNHEY and CDR2 is SMNVEV (reference sequence). The CDR3 has 14 residues. The junction had 4 bases not matched to a gene; V was cut back by 3 bases and J by 6 bases. The CDR3 spells CASSLLGGAGELFF. CDR3 coding DNA: TGTGCCAGCAGTTTGTTGGGGGGGGCCGGGGAGCTGTTTTTT.

J is TRBJ1-1 and V is TRBV5-5; D not certain. Germline CDR1 SGHKS, CDR2 YYEKEE (reference sequence). With 6 bases removed from V and 0 bases from J, the gap between germline ends came to 9 bases. This CDR3 region has 13 residues. The CDR3 DNA reads TGTGCCAGCACCATTGGAGTGAACACTGAAGCTTTCTTT. It codes for CASTIGVNTEAFF.

This chain links TRBV6-5 with TRBJ2-7, with 12 bases lining up with TRBD2. The junction had 7 bases not matched to a gene; V was cut back by 6 bases and J by 7 bases. This CDR3 contains 14 residues. Germline V gene sequence: CDR1 MNHEY, CDR2 SVGAGI. CDR3: CASSQRTSGTEQYF. The CDR3 DNA follows: TGTGCCAGCAGCCAACGGACTAGCGGGACGGAGCAGTACTTC.

V is TRBV19 and J is TRBJ1-5, with 8 bases identical to TRBD1. The CDR3 covers 14 residues. The germline V gene encodes CDR1 LNHDA and CDR2 SQIVND (reference sequence). Trimming cost V 7 bases and J 5 bases; bases outside gene matches: 7. CDR3 sequence reads: CASTPGQGDQPQHF. As DNA, the CDR3 is TGTGCCAGTACTCCCGGACAGGGCGATCAGCCCCAGCATTTT.